This T cell receptor (beta chain) was captured by sequencing in a study of glioma-infiltrating T cells. Overall study findings and caveats: Tissue and blood shared very few CDR3 sequences. Non-neoplastic patients had below-expected tissue-blood divergence, while all gliomas exceeded expectation.

TCR alpha and beta CDR3 regions were amplified from RNA using iRepertoire nested multiplex PCR. MiXCR was run by TCRdb on the multiplex PCR reads, yielding one entry per CDR3 protein. Here the sample spans about 130,000 distinct CDR3 sequences, less than 30% being singletons. The CDR3 consists of 14 residues. The germline V gene encodes CDR1 SEHNR and CDR2 FQNEAQ (reference sequence). The ends were cut back, 5 bases at V and 3 bases at J, with 8 bases in the middle. This clonotype occurred many times. Its antigen is unknown. The rearrangement uses TRBV7-9 and TRBJ2-6; D gene ambiguous. This TCR came from a human donor with low-grade glioma or glioblastoma, undergoing nonglioma brain surgery, or in good health (not recorded which). The sample consisted of glioma tissue, nonneoplastic brain tissue, or PBMCs (not recorded which). The CDR3 DNA is TGTGCCAGCAGCCCCGCCCGTGGGGCCAACGTCCTGACTTTC. Amino acids: CASSPARGANVLTF. The full variable domain, rest sourced from reference TRBV7-9 and TRBJ2-6, is DTGVSQNPRHKITKRGQNVTFRCDPISEHNRLYWYRQTLGQGPEFLTYFQNEAQLEKSRLLSDRFSAERPKGSFSTLEIQRTEQGDSAMYLCASSPARGANVLTFGAGSRLTVL.